Presented here are 7 T cell receptor beta chains from one specimen sequenced in a study of T cell changes during pregnancy in multiple sclerosis. Assay: immunoSEQ multiplex PCR; the TCRdb copy retains only in-frame clones and omits some. The sample records around 95,000 clones, about 91% being singletons. The starting material was peripheral blood, obtained after pregnancy. The receptors stem from a female donor in good health, enrolled as a control in a pregnancy study.

This rearrangement joins TRBV6-5 to TRBJ1-1; 7 bases line up with TRBD1. Germline trimming cut 8 bases from V and 10 bases from J; bases unmatched to any gene: 7. Germline V gene sequence: CDR1 MNHEY, CDR2 SVGAGI. This CDR3 is built from 11 residues. The CDR3: CASQDPGGAFF. CDR3 bases: TGTGCCAGCCAGGACCCAGGGGGAGCTTTCTTT.

The chain links TRBV7-9 to TRBJ2-1, with D possibly matching TRBD1 (5 bases). Between the trimmed V and J ends, which lost 5 bases and 4 bases, there was a span of 15 bases. This CDR3 comprises 15 residues. CDR1 and CDR2 (germline): SEHNR, FQNEAQ (reference sequence). CDR3 sequence: CASSPRIRTYNEQFF. The CDR3 bases are TGTGCCAGCAGCCCGAGAATAAGGACATACAATGAGCAGTTCTTC. Full variable domain (outside the CDR3, taken from reference TRBV7-9 and TRBJ2-1): DTGVSQNPRHKITKRGQNVTFRCDPISEHNRLYWYRQTLGQGPEFLTYFQNEAQLEKSRLLSDRFSAERPKGSFSTLEIQRTEQGDSAMYLCASSPRIRTYNEQFFGPGTRLTVL.

The chain has TRBV5-4 and TRBJ2-7; maybe TRBD2 (5 bases). Trimming pared 0 bases from V and 2 bases from J, leaving 12 bases between. In germline, CDR1 is SGHNT, CDR2 YYREEE (reference sequence). The CDR3 runs 15 residues. The CDR3 loop is CASSLVPSGAYEQYF. The DNA of the CDR3 is TGTGCCAGCAGCTTGGTCCCCAGCGGAGCCTACGAGCAGTACTTC. The full variable domain, with the rest looked up from reference TRBV5-4 and TRBJ2-7, is ETGVTQSPTHLIKTRGQQVTLRCSSQSGHNTVSWYQQALGQGPQFIFQYYREEENGRGNFPPRFSGLQFPNYSSELNVNALELDDSALYLCASSLVPSGAYEQYFGPGTRLTVT.

The chain recombines TRBV27 with TRBJ1-3; 7 nucleotides match TRBD1. Germline CDR1 and CDR2: MNHEY and SMNVEV (reference sequence). The CDR3 is made up of 15 amino acids. The junction had 8 bases not matched to a gene; V was cut back by 5 bases and J by 4 bases. The CDR3 spells CASSPNRGSGNTIYF. The CDR3 DNA reads as TGTGCCAGCAGTCCGAACAGGGGATCGGGAAACACCATATATTTT.

The CDR3 DNA reads TGTGCCAGCAGTGGGCTAGCGGAGGACGAGCAGTACTTC. Translated: CASSGLAEDEQYF. The chain joins TRBV2 to TRBJ2-7; 7 nucleotides line up with TRBD2. Germline trimming cut 4 bases from V and 5 bases from J; bases unmatched to any gene: 5. The CDR3 is 13 residues long. CDR1 and CDR2 (germline): SNHLY, FYNNEI.

This chain links TRBV2 with TRBJ2-3; 11 bases are a match to TRBD1. V shed 6 bases and J 4 bases; nucleotides not matched to a gene: 9. The CDR3 loop spans 16 amino acids. The germline CDR1 and CDR2 sequences are SNHLY and FYNNEI. CDR3 nucleotide sequence: TGTGCCAGCAGAGTGGCAGGACAGGGGGCGGCAGATACGCAGTATTTT. Encoded protein: CASRVAGQGAADTQYF.

This clone showed up just a few times. The V and J genes are TRBV14 and TRBJ1-4, with D uncertain. This CDR3 region has 14 residues. Deletions cut 5 bases from V and 0 bases from J, with 7 bases between. CDR1 and CDR2 (germline): SGHDN, FVKESK. This CDR3 is CASSIQATNEKLFF. CDR3 bases: TGTGCCAGCAGCATACAAGCAACTAATGAAAAACTGTTTTTT.